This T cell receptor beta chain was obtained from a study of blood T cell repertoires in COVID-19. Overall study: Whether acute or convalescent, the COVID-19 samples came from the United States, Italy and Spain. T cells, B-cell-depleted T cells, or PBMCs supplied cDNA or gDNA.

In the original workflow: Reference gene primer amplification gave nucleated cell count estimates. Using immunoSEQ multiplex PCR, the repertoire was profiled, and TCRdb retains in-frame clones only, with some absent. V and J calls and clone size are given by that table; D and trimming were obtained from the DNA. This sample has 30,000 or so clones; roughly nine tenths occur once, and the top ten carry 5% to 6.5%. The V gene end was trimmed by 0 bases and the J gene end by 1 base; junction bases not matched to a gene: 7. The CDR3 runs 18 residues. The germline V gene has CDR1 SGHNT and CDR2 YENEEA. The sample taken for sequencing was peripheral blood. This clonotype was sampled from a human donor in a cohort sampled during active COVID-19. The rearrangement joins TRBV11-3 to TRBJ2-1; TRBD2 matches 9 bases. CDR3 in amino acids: CASSLEGGRVSSYNEQFF. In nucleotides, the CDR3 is TGTGCCAGCAGCTTAGAGGGCGGGAGGGTATCATCCTACAATGAGCAGTTCTTC.